The clone carrying this T cell receptor (beta chain) appeared a few times. Its antigen is unidentified. The CDR3 loop spans 12 amino acids. The germline V gene encodes CDR1 SEHNR and CDR2 FQNEAQ (reference sequence). V was trimmed by 6 bases and J by 1 base, leaving 6 bases between them. This specimen comes from a study of CD8 T cells in ankylosing spondylitis. In making TCR beta libraries, quantitative 5'-RACE with molecular barcodes was used. MiXCR, applied by TCRdb to the 5' RACE reads, yields one record per CDR3 protein. The table records hundreds of thousands of distinct CDR3 sequences, 15% to 20% of them present only once. Study-wide findings and caveats: Reportedly, matched ankylosing spondylitis synovial fluid was significantly enriched for disease-linked clones. Blood of patients with ankylosing spondylitis appeared to be characterized by a TCR beta motif of eight highly homologous variants.

Sequencing used blood, either unsorted or a sorted T cell fraction (not recorded which). The chain recombines TRBV7-9 with TRBJ1-1; D unclear. The sequence derives from a male donor with ankylosing spondylitis. Here the CDR3 DNA reads TGTGCCAGCAGGGGTTGGAACACTGAAGCTTTCTTT. This codes for CASRGWNTEAFF.